The 4 T cell receptor beta chains below were found in one sample sequenced in a study of T cells after yellow fever vaccination. TCRdb re-called the 5' RACE reads with MiXCR, one entry per CDR3 protein. The sample lists about 300,000 distinct CDR3 sequences, 6.5% to 8.5% occurring once. Sample: PBMCs, taken about 41 days after the first yellow fever vaccination. Every receptor here comes from a man between 18 and 35 years old who received the YFV17D yellow fever vaccine.

The gene calls are TRBV5-1 and TRBJ2-5; D gene uncertain. Between the trimmed V and J ends, which lost 0 bases and 1 base, there was a span of 4 bases. The germline gives CDR1 SGHRS, CDR2 YFSETQ. The CDR3 length is 13 residues. In DNA, the CDR3 is TGCGCCAGCAGCTTGGACATCCAAGAGACCCAGTACTTC. It is translated as CASSLDIQETQYF.

The genes are TRBV12-3 or TRBV12-4 and TRBJ2-1; the match to TRBD1 covers 9 bases. V lost 6 bases to trimming and J lost 9 bases; unmatched junction nucleotides: 12. The CDR3 spans 15 residues. The CDR3 here is CASSPGTGRASEQFF. CDR3 sequence (DNA): TGTGCCAGCAGCCCCGGGACAGGGCGCGCGTCTGAGCAGTTCTTC.

This clonotype came up many times. The chain carries TRBV29-1 and TRBJ2-1, with 8 positions matching TRBD1. The CDR3 runs 12 residues. The junction had 1 base not matched to a gene; V was cut back by 5 bases and J by 4 bases. Germline V gives CDR1 SQVTM, CDR2 ANQGSEA. The CDR3 nucleotides read TGCAGCGTTCGGGACAGGTACAATGAGCAGTTCTTC. This sequence encodes CSVRDRYNEQFF.

This chain links TRBV7-2 with TRBJ1-1, with TRBD1 identical over 7 bases. Germline trimming cut 8 bases from V and 1 base from J; bases unmatched to any gene: 10. The V gene's germline CDR1 is SGHTA and CDR2 FQGNSA. The CDR3 has 15 residues. CDR3 loop: CASGVRDRPNTEAFF. The DNA of the CDR3 is TGTGCCAGCGGGGTCCGGGACAGACCGAACACTGAAGCTTTCTTT.